This is a list of T cell receptor beta chains from one sample in a study of beta chain features in type 1 diabetes. Method: immunoSEQ multiplex PCR; TCRdb's copy keeps in-frame clones and lacks some. The sample records 400,000 to 550,000 clones, about an eighth being singletons. The sequencing sample was made of naive CD4+ T cells from blood. These TCRs come from a woman younger than 30 in good health. Both conserved end residues are part of each CDR3. The order of the fields is V gene, clone size, D gene, J gene, CDR3 DNA, CDR3 protein. D genes are given only for firm matches. Not all rows give a size; the values are once, few, many and, for expanded clones, a class.

V: TRBV29-1; size: few; D: NA; J: TRBJ1-5; DNA: TGCAGCGTTGGAGGACAGAACAATCAGCCCCAGCATTTT; CDR3: CSVGGQNNQPQHF
V: TRBV5-4; size: NA; D: NA; J: TRBJ2-6; DNA: TGTGCCAGCAGCTTAACGGCTGGGGCCAACGTCCTGACTTTC; CDR3: CASSLTAGANVLTF
V: TRBV7-9; size: few; D: NA; J: TRBJ2-5; DNA: TGTGCCAGCAGCTTAAGGGCGTCGACCCAGTACTTC; CDR3: CASSLRASTQYF
V: TRBV18; size: NA; D: NA; J: TRBJ1-2; DNA: TGTGCCAGCTCCCCTGCGGGCCTCAACTATGGCTACACCTTC; CDR3: CASSPAGLNYGYTF
V: TRBV5-1; size: few; D: NA; J: TRBJ1-4; DNA: TGCGCCAGCAGCAGCGACAGCAGTAATGAAAAACTGTTTTTT; CDR3: CASSSDSSNEKLFF
V: TRBV6-1; size: few; D: NA; J: TRBJ2-5; DNA: TGTGCCAGCAGTGAAAGGGAGACCCAGTACTTC; CDR3: CASSERETQYF
V: TRBV25-1; size: NA; D: TRBD1; J: TRBJ2-7; DNA: TGTGCCAGCAGTGCTACAGGGGGGCCCTACGAGCAGTACTTC; CDR3: CASSATGGPYEQYF
V: TRBV15; size: few; D: TRBD2; J: TRBJ2-5; DNA: TGTGCCACCAGCAGAGATTTGGCTAGCGGGAGGGCGGCGGGAGAGACCCAGTACTTC; CDR3: CATSRDLASGRAAGETQYF
V: TRBV7-9; size: NA; D: TRBD2; J: TRBJ2-5; DNA: TGTGCCACTACGGGCCGTCGGGAACTAGCGGAAGAGACCCAGTACTTC; CDR3: CATTGRRELAEETQYF
V: TRBV29-1; size: NA; D: NA; J: TRBJ2-3; DNA: TGCAGCGTTGTTACCGGGAGTGCAGATACGCAGTATTTT; CDR3: CSVVTGSADTQYF
V: TRBV7-3; size: NA; D: TRBD2; J: TRBJ2-1; DNA: TGTGCCAGCAGCTACAAGCCTAGCGGGGAGGGCAATGAGCAGTTCTTC; CDR3: CASSYKPSGEGNEQFF
V: TRBV13; size: many; D: NA; J: TRBJ2-7; DNA: TGTGCCAGCAGCTCCCTGGGTGAGCAGTACTTC; CDR3: CASSSLGEQYF
V: TRBV7-2; size: few; D: NA; J: TRBJ2-1; DNA: TGTGCCAGCAGCTTAGGGGAGTTTACCACCTACAATGAGCAGTTCTTC; CDR3: CASSLGEFTTYNEQFF
V: TRBV4-3; size: NA; D: TRBD1; J: TRBJ2-5; DNA: TGCGCCAGCAGCCAAGCAGGGGGACAGGGTGGGGTCCGGCAGTACTTC; CDR3: CASSQAGGQGGVRQYF
V: TRBV28; size: few; D: NA; J: TRBJ2-3; DNA: TGTGCCAGCACCCCCTCCGGGACCCCCACAGATACGCAGTATTTT; CDR3: CASTPSGTPTDTQYF
V: TRBV5-1; size: NA; D: TRBD2; J: TRBJ2-1; DNA: TGCGCCACAAAAAAGACTAGCGGGGTATACAATGAGCAGTTCTTC; CDR3: CATKKTSGVYNEQFF
V: TRBV29-1; size: few; D: NA; J: TRBJ2-7; DNA: TGCAGCGTCACCCGGGGGGCAGATACCTACGAGCAGTACTTC; CDR3: CSVTRGADTYEQYF
V: TRBV28; size: few; D: NA; J: TRBJ1-6; DNA: TGTGCCAGCATAAGGGACGGTAATTCACCCCTCCACTTT; CDR3: CASIRDGNSPLHF
V: TRBV28; size: NA; D: NA; J: TRBJ2-4; DNA: TGTGCCAGCACTTCCTTTACAGGGAGGGAGAGGAACATTCAGTACTTC; CDR3: CASTSFTGRERNIQYF
V: TRBV11-3; size: few; D: NA; J: TRBJ2-4; DNA: TGTGCCAGCAGCTTAGCCCCGGGGTCCAAAGCCAAAAACATTCAGTACTTC; CDR3: CASSLAPGSKAKNIQYF
V: TRBV7-2; size: few; D: TRBD2; J: TRBJ2-5; DNA: TGTGCCAGCAGCTTAGCGGCCCCTAGCGGGAGAGGCCAAGAGACCCAGTACTTC; CDR3: CASSLAAPSGRGQETQYF
V: TRBV9; size: few; D: NA; J: TRBJ2-1; DNA: TGTGCCAGCAGCGTAGGGGCGGCCTACAATGAGCAGTTCTTC; CDR3: CASSVGAAYNEQFF
V: TRBV9; size: NA; D: TRBD1; J: TRBJ1-2; DNA: TGTGCCAGCAGCGGCCAGTCGGGCAGGGGGCGTACTTTGAAGTATGGCTACACCTTC; CDR3: CASSGQSGRGRTLKYGYTF
V: TRBV4-2; size: NA; D: TRBD1; J: TRBJ2-7; DNA: TGTGCCAGCAGCCCCGAATCTATACTTACGGGACAGGGCCACGAGCAGTACTTC; CDR3: CASSPESILTGQGHEQYF
V: TRBV5-1; size: NA; D: TRBD2; J: TRBJ2-1; DNA: TGCGCCAGCAGCCTCCAAAGCGGGAGGGCGGGTGAGCAGTTCTTC; CDR3: CASSLQSGRAGEQFF
V: TRBV5-1; size: NA; D: NA; J: TRBJ2-3; DNA: TGCGCCAGCAGCTTGGATCGCTCGGCAGATACGCAGTATTTT; CDR3: CASSLDRSADTQYF
V: TRBV7-9; size: NA; D: NA; J: TRBJ2-5; DNA: TGTGCCAGCAGCTTTGGGATCGGAGGCCAGGAGACCCAGTACTTC; CDR3: CASSFGIGGQETQYF
V: TRBV29-1; size: few; D: TRBD2; J: TRBJ2-3; DNA: TGCAGCGTTATAAGTGAAGGTGGGAGCGGGGGTAATACGCAGTATTTT; CDR3: CSVISEGGSGGNTQYF
V: TRBV30; size: few; D: NA; J: TRBJ2-5; DNA: TGTGCCTGGACCATCACCTGGGGGGCGGGAGAGACCCAGTACTTC; CDR3: CAWTITWGAGETQYF
V: TRBV7-2; size: few; D: NA; J: TRBJ1-1; DNA: TGTGCCAGCAGTCGCATCGGCGGGGTTGAAGCTTTCTTT; CDR3: CASSRIGGVEAFF
V: TRBV7-2; size: few; D: NA; J: TRBJ2-1; DNA: TGTGCCAGCAGGCGTTCTGCGGAGGGTGAGCAGTTCTTC; CDR3: CASRRSAEGEQFF